The 30 T cell receptor beta chains below come from one sample, sequenced in a study of control samples from healthy donors and cancer patients. Data came from immunoSEQ multiplex PCR; TCRdb stores just in-frame clones and leaves some out. The sample consists of over 100,000 clones, 80% to 95% of them appearing once. The specimen sequenced was blood. These receptors all stem from a woman in her forties or fifties in good health.

This CDR3 is CAWSADNQPQHF. The CDR3 DNA sequence: TGTGCCTGGAGTGCCGACAATCAGCCCCAGCATTTT. The V gene is TRBV30, the J gene TRBJ1-5; no reliable D call. The V gene's germline CDR1 is GTSNPN and CDR2 SVGIG (reference sequence). The CDR3 contains 12 residues. V was cut by 1 base and J by 3 bases, with 4 bases left in between.

This chain connects TRBV27 to TRBJ2-7; no clear D gene. The CDR3 consists of 11 residues. The V end lost 6 bases, the J end lost 6 bases, and 9 bases lay between the germline ends. The germline V gene has CDR1 MNHEY and CDR2 SMNVEV (reference sequence). CDR3 sequence reads: CASSLLGEQYF. The DNA for the CDR3 is TGTGCCAGCAGCCTTCTGGGCGAGCAGTACTTC.

The CDR3 is CATSGEEGGSGNTIYF. The CDR3 DNA is TGTGCCACCAGTGGGGAGGAGGGGGGATCCGGAAACACCATATATTTT. This chain links TRBV24-1 with TRBJ1-3, with D possibly TRBD1 on 6 matching bases. The length of the CDR3 is 16 residues. Looked up from germline, CDR1 is KGHDR and CDR2 is SFDVKD. V lost 5 bases and J lost 4, with 17 bases in between.

The gene calls are TRBV19 and TRBJ1-5, with TRBD1 matching 9 bases. V lost 4 bases and J lost 1; bases outside the gene matches: 2. CDR3 size: 15 residues. Looked up from germline, CDR1 is LNHDA and CDR2 is SQIVND (reference sequence). CDR3 region: CASSTDRGSNQPQHF. The CDR3 DNA follows: TGTGCCAGTAGTACGGACAGGGGAAGCAATCAGCCCCAGCATTTT.

This chain joins TRBV5-1 and TRBJ1-1, with a possible D match to TRBD1 (5 bases). Looked up from germline, CDR1 is SGHRS and CDR2 is YFSETQ. Trimming removed 1 base from V and 0 bases from J, with 13 bases in between. CDR3 length: 16 amino acids. CDR3 nucleotides: TGCGCCAGCAGCTTGAGTAGGGGAATCATGAACACTGAAGCTTTCTTT. Its protein is CASSLSRGIMNTEAFF.

For this clone: Since the CDR3 does not end with the conserved phenylalanine or tryptophan, this likely comes from a read error. The chain uses TRBV18 and TRBJ2-7; D may match TRBD1 or TRBD2 (5 bases each). Germline CDR1 KGHSH, CDR2 LQKENI. This CDR3 contains 14 residues. V was shortened by 2 bases and J by 7 bases, with 15 bases between the two germline ends. CDR3 DNA: TGTGCCAGCTCACCAATGGGGGAACCGGGTGAGCAGTACCTC. This gives the protein CASSPMGEPGEQYL.

The chain recombines TRBV11-2 with TRBJ1-1; no clear D. Between the trimmed V and J ends, which lost 0 bases and 10 bases, there was a span of 6 bases. The germline gives CDR1 SGHAT, CDR2 FQNNGV. The CDR3 totals 11 residues. CDR3 residues: CASSLDHLAFF. CDR3 bases: TGTGCCAGCAGCTTAGATCATCTAGCTTTCTTT.

The V gene is TRBV28, the J gene TRBJ1-6, with TRBD1 matching 8 bases. The J segment lost 9 bases and the V segment lost 3 bases, leaving 7 bases of the junction unmatched. This CDR3 is 15 amino acids long. Germline loops: CDR1 MDHEN, CDR2 SYDVKM. CDR3 bases: TGTGCCAGCAGTTTTAGTCAGGGGGCGCGTTCACCCCTCCACTTT. Translating gives CASSFSQGARSPLHF.

The chain combines TRBV6-5 with TRBJ2-2, with D uncertain. The CDR3 loop spans 14 amino acids. V was pared by 0 bases and J by 4 bases, with 6 bases between. CDR1 and CDR2 from the germline V gene are MNHEY and SVGAGI. The CDR3 reads CASSYSMGTGELFF. The CDR3 DNA reads TGTGCCAGCAGTTACTCGATGGGCACCGGGGAGCTGTTTTTT.

This clone occurred a few times. The CDR3 sequence is CATSRDRVTGELFF. Written as DNA, the CDR3 is TGTGCCACCAGCAGGGACAGGGTCACCGGGGAGCTGTTTTTT. The chain uses TRBV15 and TRBJ2-2, with TRBD1 matching 8 bases. The CDR3 is 14 residues long. The V segment lost 3 bases and the J segment 4 bases; nucleotides outside the gene matches: 1. CDR1 and CDR2 (germline): LNHNV, YYDKDF (reference sequence).

As for this clone: Compared with germline, one end of the junction differs, possibly owing to a read error. The chain joins TRBV7-9 to TRBJ2-1; D uncertain. The germline CDR1 and CDR2 sequences are SEHNR and FQNEAQ (reference sequence). This CDR3 contains 13 residues. Here the CDR3 DNA reads TGTGTCAGCAGCCCTCCCTGGCCCAATGAGCAGTTCTTC. Protein: CVSSPPWPNEQFF.

The CDR3 sequence is CSVRTGVWTEAFF. The CDR3, as DNA: TGCAGCGTGAGAACAGGGGTTTGGACTGAAGCTTTCTTT. This chain joins TRBV29-1 and TRBJ1-1; 7 positions match TRBD1. The CDR3 sequence is 13 residues long. Germline assignment: CDR1 SQVTM and CDR2 ANQGSEA. V gave up 6 bases and J gave up 5 bases; unmatched junction bases: 9.

A remark on this clone: Additional DNA sequences in this sample encode the identical CDR3. The gene calls are TRBV13 and TRBJ1-2; D possibly corresponds to TRBD1 (5 bases). Trimming left V 5 bases short and J 4 bases short, with 17 bases between. The germline CDR1 and CDR2 sequences are PRHDT and FYEKMQ (reference sequence). The CDR3 totals 15 residues. The CDR3 region has the DNA TGTGCCAGCAGCGAGGGACTGTCAGAAAGCTATGGCTACACCTTC. Its translation is CASSEGLSESYGYTF.

The gene calls are TRBV7-6 and TRBJ1-1; a weak D match, TRBD1 (6 bases). CDR3 size: 16 residues. Germline V gene lookup returns CDR1 SGHVS and CDR2 FNYEAQ. Trimming cost V 5 bases and J 0 bases, with 16 bases left between them. The CDR3 is CASSPLGGFMNTEAFF. DNA of the CDR3: TGTGCCAGCAGCCCCCTAGGGGGATTCATGAACACTGAAGCTTTCTTT.

The gene calls are TRBV28 and TRBJ2-5; a possible D gene is TRBD2 (5 bases). Trimming removed 2 bases from V and 1 base from J, with 11 bases in between. CDR3 length: 15 amino acids. The germline V gene encodes CDR1 MDHEN and CDR2 SYDVKM. CDR3 bases: TGTGCCAGCAGTTTACCGCTAGGAGGCCAAGAGACCCAGTACTTC. As protein: CASSLPLGGQETQYF.

The chain uses TRBV21-1 and TRBJ1-6. TRBV21-1 is annotated as a pseudogene. CDR3 length equals 17 residues. The CDR3 nucleotides read TGTGCCAGCAGCAAAGGCCTTTCGAGCTCCTATAATTCACCCCTCCACTTT. Its translation: CASSKGLSSSYNSPLHF.

The rearrangement joins TRBV24-1 to TRBJ1-2, with 9 bases that match TRBD1. CDR1 and CDR2 from the germline V gene are KGHDR and SFDVKD. The CDR3 runs 17 residues. V shed 9 bases, J shed 3 bases, and the junction held 16 bases outside the gene matches. The CDR3 nucleotides read TGTGCCACCGAACCATGCCGGGACAGGGACGTTGACTATGGCTACACCTTC. It is translated as CATEPCRDRDVDYGYTF.

In this sample, this clone turned up a few times. The chain combines TRBV6-6 with TRBJ1-1, with D unresolved. Looked up from germline, CDR1 is MNHNY and CDR2 is SVGAGI (reference sequence). V lost 7 bases and J 5 bases, leaving 14 bases between the germline ends. The CDR3 totals 13 residues. The CDR3 spells CASTGIGITEAFF. In DNA, the CDR3 is TGTGCCAGCACGGGTATAGGGATAACTGAAGCTTTCTTT.

This clone was seen just once. The chain carries TRBV5-8 and TRBJ2-3; D call uncertain. This CDR3 is 16 amino acids long. Germline V CDR1 and CDR2: SGHTS, YDEGEE. V was trimmed by 1 base and J by 0 bases, leaving 12 bases between them. CDR3 in DNA: TGTGCCAGCAGCTTGATGGTGGGATCTAGCACAGATACGCAGTATTTT. It specifies CASSLMVGSSTDTQYF.

V gene TRBV2 combines with J gene TRBJ2-7; TRBD2 agrees at 8 bases. Germline CDR1 is SNHLY and CDR2 is FYNNEI. This CDR3 comprises 14 residues. J lost 4 bases, V lost 5 bases, and 7 bases had no gene match. The CDR3 protein is CASSLLAGSYEQYF. CDR3 DNA: TGTGCCAGCAGTCTCCTAGCGGGTTCATACGAGCAGTACTTC.

This chain links TRBV11-2 with TRBJ1-1; D uncertain. The CDR3 is 15 amino acids. V lost 1 base and J lost 1, with 10 bases in between. The V gene's germline CDR1 is SGHAT and CDR2 FQNNGV. The chain's CDR3 is CASSLGHRRNTEAFF. DNA of the CDR3: TGTGCCAGCAGCTTAGGACATCGACGGAACACTGAAGCTTTCTTT.

The chain employs TRBV7-9 and TRBJ2-5; D possibly corresponds to TRBD1 (7 bases). Germline V gene lookup returns CDR1 SEHNR and CDR2 FQNEAQ (reference sequence). The V end was cut by 2 bases, the J end by 3 bases, with 16 bases between. The CDR3 contains 16 residues. The CDR3 sequence: CASSLLAGQKKETQYF. In DNA, the CDR3 is TGTGCCAGCAGCTTATTGGCGGGACAGAAGAAAGAGACCCAGTACTTC.

V usage is TRBV5-1 and J usage is TRBJ2-2; D possibly uses TRBD1 or TRBD2 (6 bases each). Trimming shortened V by 4 bases and J by 0 bases, and 13 bases separated the two germline ends. Germline CDR1 is SGHRS and CDR2 is YFSETQ. The CDR3 loop spans 16 amino acids. This CDR3 reads CASSPQGGTNTGELFF. CDR3 nucleotide sequence: TGCGCCAGCAGCCCTCAAGGGGGGACGAACACCGGGGAGCTGTTTTTT.

This clone was seen once. The V and J genes are TRBV7-8 and TRBJ1-2; D not certain. The V gene's germline CDR1 is SGHVS and CDR2 FQNEAQ. The CDR3 length is 13 residues. The V gene lost 5 bases and the J gene lost 2 bases, with 9 bases spanning the gap. DNA for the CDR3: TGTGCCAGCAGCCTTCTGAGCAACTATGGCTACACCTTC. Residues: CASSLLSNYGYTF. Using reference TRBV7-8 and TRBJ1-2 for the parts outside the CDR3, the full variable domain is GAGVSQSPRYKVAKRGQDVALRCDPISGHVSLFWYQQALGQGPEFLTYFQNEAQLDKSGLPSDRFFAERPEGSVSTLKIQRTQQEDSAVYLCASSLLSNYGYTFGSGTRLTVV.

The chain links TRBV19 to TRBJ1-3; D remains unclear. V lost 3 bases to trimming and J lost 2 bases, with 8 bases between them. The CDR3 totals 14 residues. CDR1 LNHDA and CDR2 SQIVND come from the germline V gene (reference sequence). The CDR3 here is CASSILLAGNTIYF. The CDR3 DNA sequence: TGTGCCAGTAGTATTTTGCTGGCTGGAAACACCATATATTTT.

A note on this clone: A junction end diverges from the germline sequence, so it may reflect a read error. The same CDR3 is also encoded by other DNA sequences in this sample. The chain joins TRBV19 to TRBJ2-7; D gene uncertain. The CDR3 has 13 amino acids. From germline, CDR1 is LNHDA and CDR2 SQIVND (reference sequence). CDR3: CASSIGPAYEQYF. DNA for the CDR3: TGCGCCAGTAGTATAGGTCCAGCCTACGAGCAGTACTTC.

The chain recombines TRBV2 with TRBJ2-7; the match to TRBD2 covers 9 bases. Germline CDR1 reads SNHLY; CDR2 reads FYNNEI. The V segment lost 6 bases and the J segment 4 bases; nucleotides outside the gene matches: 7. This CDR3 is built from 14 residues. This CDR3 reads CASSLAGEGYEQYF. For the CDR3, the DNA is TGTGCCAGCAGCTTAGCGGGAGAAGGATACGAGCAGTACTTC. The entire variable domain, with the rest obtained from reference TRBV2 and TRBJ2-7, is as follows: EPEVTQTPSHQVTQMGQEVILRCVPISNHLYFYWYRQILGQKVEFLVSFYNNEISEKSEIFDDQFSVERPDGSNFTLKIRSTKLEDSAMYFCASSLAGEGYEQYFGPGTRLTVT.

The chain is built from TRBV28 and TRBJ1-1, with a weak D call TRBD1 (6 bases). The CDR3 contains 14 residues. The germline V gene has CDR1 MDHEN and CDR2 SYDVKM. Between the trimmed V and J ends, which lost 6 bases and 2 bases, there was a span of 13 bases. The CDR3 DNA is TGTGCCAGCAGAACAGGACAGCCTAACACTGAAGCTTTCTTT. Protein sequence: CASRTGQPNTEAFF.

Written as DNA, the CDR3 is TGTGCCAGCAGTGAAGTTTCCCTTCTGGCGGGGAACGAGCAGTACTTC. Residues: CASSEVSLLAGNEQYF. V is TRBV2 and J is TRBJ2-7; D is perhaps TRBD2 (6 bases). V was pared by 1 base and J by 5 bases, with 18 bases between. Germline V gives CDR1 SNHLY, CDR2 FYNNEI. The CDR3 extends over 16 amino acids.

The chain is built from TRBV7-8 and TRBJ1-2; a possible D gene is TRBD1 (5 bases). The CDR3 is 15 amino acids. Trimming stripped 5 bases from V and 4 bases from J, with 17 bases between. In germline, CDR1 is SGHVS, CDR2 FQNEAQ. The CDR3 DNA is TGTGCCAGCAGCCGGGGGACGGCCGACACCTATGGCTACACCTTC. Its protein product is CASSRGTADTYGYTF.